The 9 T cell receptor beta chains below all came from one sample that was sequenced in a study of metastatic and nonmetastatic thyroid tumors (dated by TCRdb to the early 2020s). Libraries came from PCR. Data came from an Illumina HiSeq 4000. TCRdb reprocessed the public reads (quality trimming at Q25 with fastp, clone calling with MiXCR) and kept in-frame beta chains. Recorded for this sample are about 25,000 clones; about 13% of them occurred a single time. In total, the top ten clones hold approximately 17% of the sample. Before undergoing thyroid surgery, none of the patients had been given any kind of treatment. The material sequenced was blood. The origin of the receptors is a female donor with papillary thyroid cancer or a benign thyroid nodule (not recorded which). Some clones in this sample may be carry-over from other donors' samples.

As to this clone: A junction boundary mismatches the germline segment, possibly from a read error. The J gene is TRBJ1-1, the V gene TRBV2, with D uncertain. Germline assignment: CDR1 SNHLY and CDR2 FYNNEI. The CDR3 has 12 residues. DNA for the CDR3: TGTTCCAGCACCGGGCTGAACACTGATGCTTTCTTT. As protein: CSSTGLNTDAFF.

This clone appeared a few times. This chain joins TRBV12-3 or TRBV12-4 and TRBJ1-1, with no clear D. V lost 3 bases, J lost 11 bases, and 19 bases lay in between. The CDR3 sequence is 14 residues long. The CDR3, as DNA: TGTGCCAGCAGTTTCTCTCTACGGGAAAATCATGCTTTCTTT. Encoded protein: CASSFSLRENHAFF.

Ten or more counts support this clone. V usage is TRBV5-1 and J usage is TRBJ2-7; D gene uncertain. CDR3 length equals 15 residues. Trimming took off 1 base at V and 3 bases at J, with 14 bases between the two ends. CDR1 is SGHRS and CDR2 is YFSETQ in the germline V gene. CDR3 residues: CASSLTDHTGYEQYF. As DNA, the CDR3 is TGCGCCAGCAGCTTGACAGACCACACTGGCTACGAGCAGTACTTC.

The chain couples TRBV5-1 to TRBJ1-2; 8 positions match TRBD1. This CDR3 contains 14 residues. Losses at the gene ends were 2 bases for V and 6 bases for J; bases not matched to a gene: 6. Per germline, CDR1 SGHRS and CDR2 YFSETQ. The CDR3 bases are TGCGCCAGCAGCTTTCGCGGACAGGGAGATGGCTACACCTTC. This codes for CASSFRGQGDGYTF.

In its sample, this clone was seen many times. The chain employs TRBV12-3 or TRBV12-4 and TRBJ1-5, with D perhaps TRBD1 (6 bases). Deletions cut 3 bases from V and 6 bases from J, with 12 bases between. The CDR3 extends over 14 amino acids. The CDR3 DNA reads TGTGCCAGCAGTTTTGGGGGGCAGGGTCAGCCCCAGCATTTT. It yields the protein CASSFGGQGQPQHF.

At least ten counts were recorded for this clone. The chain uses TRBV20-1 and TRBJ2-7; no reliable D call. V was trimmed by 0 bases and J by 4 bases, leaving 16 bases between them. The CDR3 spans 15 residues. Germline CDR1 is DFQATT and CDR2 is SNEGSKA (reference sequence). CDR3 bases: TGCAGTGCTAGAGATTATAAGAGAAGCACTTACGAGCAGTACTTC. Encoded protein: CSARDYKRSTYEQYF.

Many counts were recorded for this clone. This chain uses TRBV6-1 with TRBJ2-7, with D possibly being TRBD2 (6 bases). V shed 8 bases and J shed 11 bases, with 25 bases lying between them. The CDR3 has 14 residues. Germline V CDR1 and CDR2: MNHNS, SASEGT. The CDR3 nucleotides read TGTGCCAGCTCTATCCCGGGAGCATCTCGAGGGGAGTACTTC. It codes for CASSIPGASRGEYF.

This clone was found many times. V gene TRBV18 combines with J gene TRBJ2-2; 7 positions agree with TRBD2. V was pared by 3 bases and J by 3 bases, with 4 bases of the junction left unmatched. Germline CDR1 and CDR2: KGHSH and LQKENI. This CDR3 has 15 residues. The CDR3 here is CASSPWGGDTGELFF. The CDR3 nucleotides read TGTGCCAGCTCACCGTGGGGAGGGGACACCGGGGAGCTGTTTTTT.

In this sample, this clone turned up many times. V gene TRBV2 combines with J gene TRBJ2-1; 11 bases match TRBD2. The germline gives CDR1 SNHLY, CDR2 FYNNEI. This CDR3 is 16 amino acids long. The junction had 5 bases not matched to a gene; V was cut back by 3 bases and J by 4 bases. CDR3 region: CASSDLGTSGYNEQFF. In DNA, the CDR3 is TGTGCCAGCAGTGACTTGGGGACTAGCGGATACAATGAGCAGTTCTTC.